This TCR beta chain appears in the sequencing data of a study of T cell repertoires in cytomegalovirus infection. General study findings and limits: The study identified carriers of CMV plus the relevant HLA from cumulative public TCR beta family frequency.

Remarks on this clonotype: Its matching antigen is unknown.

TCRdb used MiXCR to reprocess the reads, holding one entry per CDR3 protein. Of around 290,000 distinct CDR3 sequences in the sample, about a quarter were seen once. The clonotype was recovered from a human donor in good health (CMV status not recorded). Some clones in this sample may be carry-over from other donors' samples. The sample was PBMCs.

CDR3 coding DNA: TGTGCCAGCAGACCCACGGGACGCCTGCAAGAGACCCAGTACTTC. Residues: CASRPTGRLQETQYF. The chain combines TRBV5-4 with TRBJ2-5; the D call may be TRBD1 or TRBD2 (5 bases each). The CDR3 contains 15 residues. The germline V and J ends were trimmed by 5 bases and 2 bases, with 16 bases remaining between them. CDR1 and CDR2 from the germline V gene are SGHNT and YYREEE (reference sequence).